The 26 T cell receptor beta chains below come from one sample, sequenced in a study of OX40 agonist ivuxolimab in advanced cancers. The receptor library was made with the immunoSEQ multiplex PCR assay. Entries here come from immuneACCESS through TCRdb and include only in-frame sequences with V and J called. Some clones fail to appear in such tables; in the studies checked, an unresolved V gene covers under half of the shortfall, and the cause of the remainder is unknown. Across this sample there are around 100,000 clones, with about 91% seen only once. The ten most abundant clones make up around 0.16% of the sample. The sample was CD4+ or CD8+ T cells sorted from blood, taken in a trial of the OX40 agonist ivuxolimab. These receptors all come from an adult with an advanced solid tumor such as melanoma, head and neck, liver or kidney cancer.

The V gene is TRBV7-2, the J gene TRBJ2-2; no firm D call. Trimming stripped 0 bases from V and 6 bases from J, with 5 bases between. Looked up from germline, CDR1 is SGHTA and CDR2 is FQGNSA. The CDR3 runs 13 residues. CDR3 residues: CASSLADPGELFF. CDR3 coding DNA: TGTGCCAGCAGCTTAGCAGACCCCGGGGAGCTGTTTTTT.

With respect to this clone: Relative to the germline gene, one junction end is altered; a read error may explain this. The CDR3 loop is CASSLGQGLYF. CDR3 nucleotide sequence: TGTGCCAGCAGCTTGGGACAGGGGTTATACTTC. The chain uses TRBV7-9 and TRBJ1-2; TRBD1 matches at 10 bases. The CDR3 spans 11 residues. Germline assignment: CDR1 SEHNR and CDR2 FQNEAQ (reference sequence).

The chain uses TRBV7-7 and TRBJ2-6; D gene unclear. Germline values: CDR1 SSHAT, CDR2 FNYEAQ (reference sequence). The CDR3 runs to 12 residues. Deletions cut 5 bases from V and 9 bases from J, with 8 bases between. The CDR3 region is CASSPRGNVLTF. The CDR3 bases are TGTGCCAGCAGCCCTCGTGGCAACGTCCTGACTTTC.

V and J are TRBV12-2 and TRBJ1-1; the tabulated D call, TRBD1, remains unverified against the DNA. TRBV12-2 represents a pseudogene. The CDR3 runs to 16 residues. The CDR3 loop is CASRLAAGTGNTEAFF. The CDR3 nucleotides are TGTGCAAGTCGCTTAGCGGCAGGGACAGGGAACACTGAAGCTTTCTTT.

The genes are TRBV6-6 and TRBJ1-2; D is perhaps TRBD1 (5 bases). This CDR3 is 13 amino acids long. Trimming pared 5 bases from V and 3 bases from J, leaving 10 bases between. Germline values: CDR1 MNHNY, CDR2 SVGAGI (reference sequence). The DNA for the CDR3 is TGTGCCAGCAGTGCCGCAGGGTACTATGGCTACACCTTC. Translating it yields CASSAAGYYGYTF.

This clone was counted once. V usage is TRBV30 and J usage is TRBJ2-1; TRBD2 matches at 16 bases. Germline V CDR1 and CDR2: GTSNPN, SVGIG (reference sequence). The CDR3 contains 16 residues. V trimming: 2 bases; J trimming: 8 bases; junction bases outside the gene matches: 6. The CDR3 coding sequence is TGTGCCTGGAGTCAGGGGACTAGCGGGAGGGCCCATGAGCAGTTCTTC. This translates into CAWSQGTSGRAHEQFF.

The J gene is TRBJ2-3, the V gene TRBV4-1; no clear D. The CDR3 spans 13 residues. Germline CDR1 reads MGHRA; CDR2 reads YSYEKL. Trimming shortened V by 2 bases and J by 0 bases, and 3 bases separated the two germline ends. The CDR3 is CASSQLSTDTQYF. For the CDR3, the DNA is TGCGCCAGCAGCCAACTTAGCACAGATACGCAGTATTTT.

This chain uses TRBV5-5 with TRBJ2-6, with a weak D call TRBD2 (8 bases). V lost 4 bases, J lost 4 bases, and 15 bases lay in between. The germline V gene encodes CDR1 SGHKS and CDR2 YYEKEE (reference sequence). The CDR3 runs to 16 residues. The CDR3 DNA reads as TGTGCCAGCAGCCCGGGGGGGACAGCAGGGGCCAACGTCCTGACTTTC. This codes for CASSPGGTAGANVLTF.

Comment on this clone: The DNA is omitted, as the CDR3 cannot be located on it reliably, and the CDR3 follows TCRdb's listing. The chain is built from TRBV21-1 and TRBJ1-5. TRBV21-1 is an annotated pseudogene. Both ends counted, the CDR3 spans 15 residues. CDR3 region: CASSKVGVGNQPQHF.

V usage is TRBV18 and J usage is TRBJ2-7; D may match TRBD1 or TRBD2 (7 bases each). CDR1 is KGHSH, CDR2 LQKENI, per germline. V lost 3 bases to trimming and J lost 0 bases, with 15 bases between them. The length of the CDR3 is 16 residues. The CDR3 DNA is TGTGCCAGCTCACCGCCCAGGGGGGGTAACTCCTACGAGCAGTACTTC. Translation gives CASSPPRGGNSYEQYF.

V and J are TRBV10-3 and TRBJ1-1, with D unclear. Trimming took off 8 bases at V and 4 bases at J, with 17 bases between the two ends. The V gene's germline CDR1 is ENHRY and CDR2 SYGVKD. CDR3 length: 14 amino acids. The CDR3 DNA reads as TGTGCCATCGACCCTGGTGGCCGGGGCACTGAAGCTTTCTTT. It translates to CAIDPGGRGTEAFF.

This clone has just one count. V is TRBV11-2 and J is TRBJ1-1; a possible D gene is TRBD1 (5 bases). CDR3 length: 13 amino acids. The V gene's germline CDR1 is SGHAT and CDR2 FQNNGV. Trimming removed 4 bases from V and 8 bases from J, with 14 bases in between. The CDR3, as DNA: TGTGCCAGCAGCTGGGGAACGAAGGGGGAAGCTTTCTTT. Translated: CASSWGTKGEAFF.

The chain recombines TRBV7-6 with TRBJ2-7; 8 bases match TRBD2. The CDR3 sequence is 14 residues long. The V and J ends lost 1 base and 1 base, in that order; junction bases with no gene match: 0. In germline, CDR1 is SGHVS, CDR2 FNYEAQ. CDR3 protein: CASSLGGGSYEQYF. The DNA for the CDR3 is TGTGCCAGCAGCTTAGGCGGGGGGTCCTACGAGCAGTACTTC.

The J gene is TRBJ1-2, the V gene TRBV30, with 7 bases that match TRBD1. This CDR3 spans 15 amino acids. V gave up 3 bases and J gave up 4 bases; unmatched junction bases: 11. CDR1 is GTSNPN, CDR2 SVGIG, per germline (reference sequence). As DNA, the CDR3 is TGTGCCTGGAGCCCTTTTTGGACAGGAAGCTATGGCTACACCTTC. Its translation: CAWSPFWTGSYGYTF.

V and J are TRBV5-1 and TRBJ1-4, with TRBD1 matching over 9 bases. Germline V gene data show CDR1 as SGHRS and CDR2 as YFSETQ. J lost 7 bases, V lost 3 bases, and 4 bases had no gene match. The CDR3 contains 14 residues. The CDR3 spells CASSWDRASEKLFF. CDR3 DNA: TGCGCCAGCAGCTGGGACAGGGCGAGTGAAAAACTGTTTTTT.

The chain combines TRBV5-1 with TRBJ2-7, with D hard to call. This CDR3 is built from 14 residues. Germline CDR1 SGHRS, CDR2 YFSETQ. Trimming removed 3 bases at V and 2 bases at J, with 12 bases between. The CDR3 is CASSYQDNTYEQYF. The CDR3 DNA reads TGCGCCAGCAGCTATCAAGACAACACCTACGAGCAGTACTTC. The variable domain in full, completed from reference TRBV5-1 and TRBJ2-7, reads KAGVTQTPRYLIKTRGQQVTLSCSPISGHRSVSWYQQTPGQGLQFLFEYFSETQRNKGNFPGRFSGRQFSNSRSEMNVSTLELGDSALYLCASSYQDNTYEQYFGPGTRLTVT.

Only a few counts were recorded for this clone. This sequence joins TRBV10-1 and TRBJ2-7; D possibly corresponds to TRBD1 (5 bases). The germline V gene encodes CDR1 WNHNN and CDR2 SYGVQD (reference sequence). With 4 bases removed from V and 6 bases from J, the gap between germline ends came to 13 bases. This CDR3 has 13 amino acids. The DNA of the CDR3 is TGCGCCAGCAGTGGAGACAGTCAAACCGAGCAGTACTTC. It yields the protein CASSGDSQTEQYF.

The chain combines TRBV6-4 with TRBJ2-6; a weak D match, TRBD1 (6 bases). CDR1 and CDR2 from the germline V gene are MRHNA and SNTAGT. This CDR3 is built from 15 residues. Trimming pared 6 bases from V and 0 bases from J, leaving 9 bases between. In nucleotides, the CDR3 is TGTGCCAGCAGCAAAGGGGGCTCTGGGGCCAACGTCCTGACTTTC. Protein product: CASSKGGSGANVLTF.

The chain carries TRBV5-6 and TRBJ2-5; D gene uncertain. CDR1 and CDR2 from the germline V gene are SGHDT and YYEEEE. V lost 0 bases to trimming and J lost 4 bases, with 4 bases between them. This CDR3 contains 12 residues. DNA of the CDR3: TGTGCCAGCAGCTTGGTCTCAGAGACCCAGTACTTC. Protein sequence: CASSLVSETQYF. Based on the CDR3 plus reference TRBV5-6 and TRBJ2-5, the full variable domain is DAGVTQSPTHLIKTRGQQVTLRCSPKSGHDTVSWYQQALGQGPQFIFQYYEEEERQRGNFPDRFSGHQFPNYSSELNVNALLLGDSALYLCASSLVSETQYFGPGTRLLVL.

This clone was detected once. The chain joins TRBV15 to TRBJ1-1; TRBD1 matches 9 bases. After removal of 5 bases from V and 6 bases from J, the junction contained 22 bases not matched to a gene. Germline CDR1 and CDR2: LNHNV and YYDKDF (reference sequence). The CDR3 is 19 amino acids. CDR3 DNA sequence: TGTGCCACCAGCCCACCCTATCCGGGACAGGGTTTAAGGGAACCTGAAGCTTTCTTT. Protein sequence: CATSPPYPGQGLREPEAFF.

The rearrangement joins TRBV23-1 to TRBJ2-2; 10 bases map to TRBD2. TRBV23-1 is classed as an ORF, of uncertain function. CDR3 length: 15 residues. V dropped 6 bases and J dropped 2; count of bases not matched to a gene: 3. The DNA of the CDR3 is TGCGCCAGCAGGGGACTAGCGCGAAACACCGGGGAGCTGTTTTTT. As protein: CASRGLARNTGELFF.

The chain's CDR3 is CASSRFRQGITDTQYF. CDR3 coding DNA: TGTGCCAGCAGTCGATTCAGACAGGGGATCACAGATACGCAGTATTTT. The chain couples TRBV14 to TRBJ2-3; 8 nucleotides align to TRBD1. J gave up 2 bases and V 6 bases, and 10 bases lay outside the gene matches. Per the germline V gene, CDR1 is SGHDN and CDR2 is FVKESK. CDR3 size: 16 residues.

The chain links TRBV2 to TRBJ1-1; D perhaps matches TRBD1 (6 bases). Germline V CDR1 and CDR2: SNHLY, FYNNEI. The CDR3 has 14 amino acids. Between the trimmed V and J ends, which lost 5 bases and 4 bases, there was a span of 14 bases. The CDR3 DNA reads as TGTGCCAGCAGTTGGAGGGGGGGCGGCACTGAAGCTTTCTTT. It yields the protein CASSWRGGGTEAFF.

This clone was recorded once. The chain combines TRBV7-6 with TRBJ1-4; no reliable D call. The germline V gene has CDR1 SGHVS and CDR2 FNYEAQ. V was clipped by 1 base and J by 3 bases, with 3 bases between them. The CDR3 loop spans 13 amino acids. The chain's CDR3 is CASSLGPNEKLFF. The CDR3 DNA reads as TGTGCCAGCAGCTTAGGACCTAATGAAAAACTGTTTTTT.

V gene TRBV15 combines with J gene TRBJ2-1; 10 bases agree with TRBD1. CDR3 length: 15 amino acids. Per the germline V gene, CDR1 is LNHNV and CDR2 is YYDKDF (reference sequence). The V gene end was trimmed by 3 bases and the J gene end by 8 bases; junction bases not matched to a gene: 7. CDR3 region: CATSSAGQGMYEQFF. The CDR3 nucleotides read TGTGCCACCAGCAGCGCGGGACAGGGGATGTATGAGCAGTTCTTC.

V usage is TRBV10-3 and J usage is TRBJ2-7, with 8 bases matching TRBD2. This CDR3 contains 15 residues. Trimming cost V 3 bases and J 6 bases; bases outside gene matches: 10. Germline CDR1 is ENHRY and CDR2 is SYGVKD. CDR3 sequence reads: CAISDPGTRLSEQYF. The CDR3 DNA reads as TGTGCCATCAGTGACCCCGGGACTAGACTTTCCGAGCAGTACTTC.